This T cell receptor beta chain was captured by sequencing in a study of T cells in Graves' hyperthyroidism and ophthalmopathy. Study results and caveats: Within blood appeared most thyroid clonotypes that had expanded above 0.001.

This clonotype was seen ten or more times. Antigen specificity is unknown. Patients between 18 and 65 years old had hyperthyroidism, newly diagnosed and lasting under 2 months. Orbital computed tomography and thyroid ultrasound, together with serum TRAb and thyroxine and clinical symptoms, were used for diagnoses. The V end was cut by 1 base, the J end by 7 bases, with 8 bases between. CDR1 is SNHLY, CDR2 FYNNEI, per germline. The CDR3 has 13 residues. RNA transcripts gave rise to amplified TCR beta CDR3 regions. TCR CDR3 underwent first-round RT-PCR with the HTBI primer set. TCRdb redid the calling of the multiplex PCR reads with MiXCR, one entry per CDR3 protein. The sample contains 550,000 to 800,000 distinct CDR3 sequences, 17% of which appear only once.

This chain connects TRBV2 to TRBJ1-5; D is unresolved. This TCR was recovered from a man aged 50 to 60 with Graves' hyperthyroidism. Sequencing was carried out using blood. The CDR3 nucleotides are TGTGCCAGCAGTGAAGGGGGTCGACAGCCCCAGCATTTT. Residues: CASSEGGRQPQHF.